This is a list of T cell receptor beta chains from one sample in a study of response to subunit inactivated influenza vaccine. Each CDR3 protein is one row after TCRdb ran MiXCR on the RT-PCR reads. Of under 800,000 distinct CDR3 sequences in the sample, approximately 15% were seen once. The material was PBMCs from blood, obtained 14 to 15 days before vaccination. The receptor source for this set is a middle-aged man who received an inactivated influenza vaccine. The CDR3 runs from the conserved cysteine through the conserved F or W. Each record gives: D gene, CDR3 length, clone size, V gene, J gene, CDR3 protein, CDR3 DNA. The D gene is left open where the match is weak. Clone size is given for some rows only: seen once, a few or many times, or a class if the clone is expanded.

NA	13	many	TRBV12-3/TRBV12-4	TRBJ2-3	CASSLPGGLTQYF	TGTGCCAGCAGTCTACCTGGGGGGTTGACGCAGTATTTT
TRBD2	18	many	TRBV11-2	TRBJ2-2	CASSSGLAGGQNTGELFF	TGTGCCAGCAGCTCAGGACTAGCGGGGGGGCAGAACACCGGGGAGCTGTTTTTT
TRBD1	15	NA	TRBV27	TRBJ1-1	CASSLLGGGSTEAFF	TGTGCCAGCAGTTTATTAGGGGGCGGGAGCACTGAAGCTTTCTTT
NA	13	NA	TRBV12-3/TRBV12-4	TRBJ2-1	CASSLSVDHEQFF	TGTGCCAGCAGTTTATCGGTCGATCATGAGCAGTTCTTC
NA	12	many	TRBV3-1	TRBJ1-5	CASSRLNQPQHF	TGTGCCAGCAGCCGCCTGAATCAGCCCCAGCATTTT
TRBD1	15	many	TRBV5-1	TRBJ2-5	CASSLRTGGSETQYF	TGCGCCAGCAGCTTGCGGACAGGGGGTTCTGAGACCCAGTACTTC
NA	13	few	TRBV12-3/TRBV12-4	TRBJ2-3	CASSLRLADTQYF	TGTGCCAGCAGTTTACGTCTAGCAGATACGCAGTATTTT
TRBD1	16	NA	TRBV5-1	TRBJ1-2	CASSLTQGASNYGYTF	TGCGCCAGCAGCTTGACACAGGGGGCATCTAACTATGGCTACACCTTC
TRBD1	15	NA	TRBV25-1	TRBJ2-2	CASRQTGTVTGELFF	TGTGCCAGCAGACAAACCGGGACAGTCACCGGGGAGCTGTTTTTT
NA	13	many	TRBV11-2	TRBJ2-3	CASSSPLSNTQYF	TGTGCCAGCAGCTCCCCCCTGTCAAATACGCAGTATTTT
TRBD2	15	NA	TRBV7-9	TRBJ2-1	CASSPDWREHGEQFF	TGTGCCAGCAGCCCGGATTGGCGGGAGCACGGGGAGCAGTTCTTC
TRBD1	14	many	TRBV12-3/TRBV12-4	TRBJ2-7	CASRITGGTYEQYF	TGTGCCAGCAGGATCACAGGGGGCACCTACGAGCAGTACTTC
TRBD1	16	few	TRBV5-1	TRBJ2-3	CASSLEGTGISDTQYF	TGCGCCAGCAGCTTGGAAGGGACAGGGATTTCAGATACGCAGTATTTT
TRBD2	16	few	TRBV5-1	TRBJ2-3	CASSNAYGGATDTQYF	TGCGCCAGCAGTAATGCCTACGGGGGGGCAACAGATACGCAGTATTTT
NA	14	few	TRBV15	TRBJ1-3	CATSSRDTGNTIYF	TGTGCCACCAGCAGCCGGGACACGGGAAACACCATATATTTT
NA	15	many	TRBV20-1	TRBJ1-1	CSAPPRTSPVTEAFF	TGCAGTGCACCTCCCCGGACTTCGCCGGTAACTGAAGCTTTCTTT
TRBD2	17	NA	TRBV20-1	TRBJ2-1	CSASSASGLSGNNEQFF	TGCAGTGCTAGTTCCGCTAGCGGGCTTTCGGGAAACAATGAGCAGTTCTTC
NA	14	many	TRBV2	TRBJ2-3	CASSEILLGDTQYF	TGTGCCAGCAGTGAAATACTACTGGGAGATACGCAGTATTTT
NA	16	NA	TRBV11-2	TRBJ2-5	CASSSHVLGGLETQYF	TGTGCCAGCAGCTCCCACGTTCTAGGGGGTCTTGAGACCCAGTACTTC
NA	15	few	TRBV9	TRBJ2-5	CASSANSGFGETQYF	TGTGCCAGCAGCGCGAACTCAGGGTTTGGGGAGACCCAGTACTTC
NA	13	many	TRBV12-3/TRBV12-4	TRBJ2-1	CASSFSDNNEQFF	TGTGCCAGCAGTTTCTCTGATAACAATGAGCAGTTCTTC
NA	14	NA	TRBV20-1	TRBJ1-5	CSTKEGYSNQPQHF	TGCAGTACTAAGGAGGGGTACAGCAATCAGCCCCAGCATTTT
NA	17	NA	TRBV4-3	TRBJ2-2	CASSQEGDGQNTGELFF	TGCGCCAGCAGCCAGGAGGGGGACGGCCAGAACACCGGGGAGCTGTTTTTT
NA	14	few	TRBV7-6	TRBJ2-1	CASSLTNTYNEQFF	TGTGCCAGCAGCTTGACCAATACTTACAATGAGCAGTTCTTC
NA	15	NA	TRBV6-1	TRBJ1-6	CASTLLPRRNSPLHF	TGTGCCAGCACCCTTCTTCCTCGGCGGAATTCACCCCTCCACTTT
TRBD1	15	few	TRBV7-8	TRBJ1-4	CASSTRTGFNEKLFF	TGTGCCAGCAGCACTCGGACAGGGTTTAATGAAAAACTGTTTTTT
NA	17	NA	TRBV4-2	TRBJ2-2	CASSQDRSRANTGELFF	TGTGCCAGCAGCCAAGATAGGAGTAGGGCGAACACCGGGGAGCTGTTTTTT
NA	16	many	TRBV19	TRBJ1-5	CASSIDLRGLVQPQHF	TGTGCCAGTAGTATAGATCTGCGGGGGCTGGTTCAGCCCCAGCATTTT
NA	14	few	TRBV29-1	TRBJ2-3	CSVEMGRSTDTQYF	TGCAGCGTTGAAATGGGGCGAAGCACAGATACGCAGTATTTT
NA	13	few	TRBV18	TRBJ2-5	CASSPGHQETQYF	TGTGCCAGCAGCCCCGGACATCAAGAGACCCAGTACTTC
NA	19	few	TRBV11-2	TRBJ2-6	CASSPRQGGLRGGANVLTF	TGTGCCAGCAGCCCGAGACAGGGAGGTCTCAGGGGGGGGGCCAACGTCCTGACTTTC
TRBD1	16	few	TRBV20-1	TRBJ2-1	CSAPSQTGYNVNEQFF	TGCAGTGCTCCAAGTCAGACAGGGTACAATGTCAATGAGCAGTTCTTC
NA	12	few	TRBV20-1	TRBJ2-3	CSALLGSDTQYF	TGCAGTGCTTTGTTAGGGTCAGATACGCAGTATTTT
TRBD2	17	NA	TRBV27	TRBJ2-7	CASSLRPWSGGPYEQYF	TGTGCCAGCAGTCTAAGGCCCTGGAGCGGGGGGCCCTACGAGCAGTACTTC
NA	13	NA	TRBV4-2	TRBJ1-1	CASRKSGNTEAFF	TGTGCCAGCAGAAAGAGCGGTAACACTGAAGCTTTCTTT
NA	17	few	TRBV6-2/TRBV6-3	TRBJ2-5	CASAKLASAINQETQYF	TGTGCCAGCGCGAAACTGGCTAGCGCCATTAATCAAGAGACCCAGTACTTC
NA	13	many	TRBV29-1	TRBJ2-1	CSVCDLSYNEQFF	TGCAGCGTTTGCGACTTATCCTACAATGAGCAGTTCTTC
NA	16	NA	TRBV5-6	TRBJ1-4	CASSLARSGRNEKLFF	TGTGCCAGCAGCTTGGCGCGGTCAGGGAGGAATGAAAAACTGTTTTTT
TRBD2	15	few	TRBV9	TRBJ2-5	CASRGGLDPLGTQYF	TGTGCCAGCCGAGGAGGACTAGACCCTCTGGGGACCCAGTACTTC
NA	12	few	TRBV12-3/TRBV12-4	TRBJ2-3	CASSAGLYTQYF	TGTGCCAGCAGTGCAGGGTTATATACGCAGTATTTT
NA	13	few	TRBV9	TRBJ2-7	CASSPPAGYEQYF	TGTGCCAGCAGCCCCCCGGCGGGTTACGAGCAGTACTTC
TRBD2	13	many	TRBV29-1	TRBJ2-1	CSVAAGWENEQFF	TGCAGCGTTGCAGCGGGATGGGAGAATGAGCAGTTCTTC
NA	15	NA	TRBV13	TRBJ2-3	CASSFVGVSTDTQYF	TGTGCCAGCAGCTTTGTTGGGGTTAGCACAGATACGCAGTATTTT
TRBD1	16	NA	TRBV4-3	TRBJ2-4	CASSQEGQLAKNIQYF	TGCGCCAGCAGCCAAGAGGGACAGTTAGCCAAAAACATTCAGTACTTC
NA	15	few	TRBV28	TRBJ2-5	CASRYKGSTRETQYF	TGTGCCAGCAGGTATAAGGGATCTACACGGGAGACCCAGTACTTC
TRBD1	14	few	TRBV5-1	TRBJ2-1	CASSDPGQGLEQFF	TGCGCCAGCAGCGACCCGGGACAGGGGCTTGAGCAGTTCTTC
NA	14	NA	TRBV25-1	TRBJ2-2	CASSATWGPGELFF	TGTGCCAGCAGTGCCACTTGGGGGCCCGGGGAGCTGTTTTTT
NA	12	once	TRBV12-3/TRBV12-4	TRBJ2-7	CASSLWQGEQYF	TGTGCCAGCAGTTTATGGCAGGGCGAGCAGTACTTC
TRBD2	16	NA	TRBV20-1	TRBJ2-1	CSARSPGLAAYNEQFF	TGCAGTGCTAGAAGCCCGGGACTAGCGGCCTACAATGAGCAGTTCTTC
NA	15	few	TRBV6-2/TRBV6-3	TRBJ1-5	CASSYKGGSNQPQHF	TGTGCCAGCAGTTACAAAGGGGGAAGCAATCAGCCCCAGCATTTT
TRBD2	15	NA	TRBV3-1	TRBJ2-1	CASSQAGLGTNEQFF	TGTGCCAGCAGCCAGGCGGGACTAGGCACCAATGAGCAGTTCTTC
NA	14	few	TRBV6-1	TRBJ1-5	CASRKAGGNQPQHF	TGTGCCAGCAGAAAAGCAGGGGGCAATCAGCCCCAGCATTTT
NA	13	few	TRBV6-2/TRBV6-3	TRBJ1-5	CASSYSVFPLQHF	TGTGCCAGCAGTTACTCGGTTTTTCCCCTCCAGCATTTT
NA	14	NA	TRBV2	TRBJ1-2	CASSDNKRAEGYTF	TGTGCCAGCAGTGATAATAAGAGGGCGGAGGGCTACACCTTC
NA	12	NA	TRBV12-3/TRBV12-4	TRBJ1-2	CASRSGNYGYTF	TGTGCCAGCAGAAGCGGTAACTATGGCTACACCTTC
NA	9	NA	TRBV30	TRBJ2-3	CAWTDTQYF	TGTGCCTGGACAGATACGCAGTATTTT
NA	13	few	TRBV10-3	TRBJ2-7	CAISEREHYEQYF	TGTGCCATCAGTGAGAGGGAGCACTACGAGCAGTACTTC
NA	15	NA	TRBV20-1	TRBJ2-3	CSARGLAESSDTQYF	TGCAGTGCTAGAGGGTTAGCTGAGAGCTCAGATACGCAGTATTTT
NA	14	few	TRBV4-2	TRBJ1-4	CASSQDPFVGKLFF	TGTGCCAGCAGCCAGGACCCCTTCGTTGGAAAACTGTTTTTT
NA	14	few	TRBV6-4	TRBJ1-2	CASSRQGGLYGYTF	TGTGCCAGCAGTCGGCAGGGTGGACTCTATGGCTACACCTTC